The rows below give T cell receptor beta chains drawn from one sample of a study of blood T cell repertoires in COVID-19. Libraries were prepared by immunoSEQ multiplex PCR; TCRdb keeps only in-frame clonotypes and omits some of them. The profile shows some 310,000 clones, under 90% of them singletons. The sequencing sample was made of peripheral blood. Receptor source: a woman aged 30 to 39 with COVID-19, enrolled during active disease. CDR3s include the opening cysteine and the closing phenylalanine or tryptophan. Fields, in order: D gene, V gene, clone size, J gene, CDR3 DNA, CDR3 protein. A D gene is named only where the DNA matches it firmly. For some rows the clone size is stated as once, few or many, or as a class when expanded; others skip it.

>TRBD1|TRBV30|few|TRBJ1-5
TGTGCCTGGACCGACAGGGGTTACAATCAGCCCCAGCATTTT
CAWTDRGYNQPQHF
>TRBD1|TRBV27|NA|TRBJ1-5
TGTGCCAGCAGCGGACAGGGCAATCAGCCCCAGCATTTT
CASSGQGNQPQHF
>NA|TRBV11-2|NA|TRBJ1-1
TGTGCCAGCAGCTTCTCCAGGACTGAAGCTTTCTTT
CASSFSRTEAFF
>TRBD2|TRBV4-1|NA|TRBJ2-1
TGCGCCAGCAGCCAAGATCCGCCGGGAGGGGGCAATGAGCAGTTCTTC
CASSQDPPGGGNEQFF
>NA|TRBV12-3/TRBV12-4|few|TRBJ2-5
TGTGCCAGCAGTTTGAGGTCGGAGACCCAGTACTTC
CASSLRSETQYF
>NA|TRBV6-6|NA|TRBJ1-1
TGTGCCAGCTTAGGGAAGGGAGTCACTGAAGCTTTCTTT
CASLGKGVTEAFF
>TRBD1|TRBV19|NA|TRBJ2-7
TGTGCCAGTAGTATTCCGGGACAGGGGTCCTACGAGCAGTACTTC
CASSIPGQGSYEQYF
>NA|TRBV5-4|NA|TRBJ2-5
TGTGCCAGCAGCTTGCCCACAGCAGACCAAGAGACCCAGTACTTC
CASSLPTADQETQYF
>NA|TRBV7-8|NA|TRBJ1-5
TGTGCCAGCAGCTTACGGAGGGATCAGCCCCAGCATTTT
CASSLRRDQPQHF
>NA|TRBV6-5|NA|TRBJ1-6
TGTGCCAGCAGTTACAGGGGTAATTCACCCCTCCACTTT
CASSYRGNSPLHF
>TRBD1|TRBV7-9|NA|TRBJ1-5
TGTGCCAGCAGCTTAGGCAATCAGGGGGAGCCCCAGCATTTT
CASSLGNQGEPQHF
>TRBD1|TRBV5-1|NA|TRBJ1-4
TGCGCCAGCAGCTTGGGGGCAGGGGGTTCTGAAAAACTGTTTTTT
CASSLGAGGSEKLFF
>NA|TRBV6-5|NA|TRBJ2-4
TGTGCCAGCAAGGAGACAGCCAAAAACATTCAGTACTTC
CASKETAKNIQYF
>NA|TRBV24-1|few|TRBJ2-3
TGTGCCACCAGTGATTTAATAGGGGTCAGCACAGATACGCAGTATTTT
CATSDLIGVSTDTQYF
>TRBD1|TRBV15|NA|TRBJ2-1
TGTGCCACCAGCAGAGATCCGAGCAGGGGGCTTGAGCAGTTCTTC
CATSRDPSRGLEQFF